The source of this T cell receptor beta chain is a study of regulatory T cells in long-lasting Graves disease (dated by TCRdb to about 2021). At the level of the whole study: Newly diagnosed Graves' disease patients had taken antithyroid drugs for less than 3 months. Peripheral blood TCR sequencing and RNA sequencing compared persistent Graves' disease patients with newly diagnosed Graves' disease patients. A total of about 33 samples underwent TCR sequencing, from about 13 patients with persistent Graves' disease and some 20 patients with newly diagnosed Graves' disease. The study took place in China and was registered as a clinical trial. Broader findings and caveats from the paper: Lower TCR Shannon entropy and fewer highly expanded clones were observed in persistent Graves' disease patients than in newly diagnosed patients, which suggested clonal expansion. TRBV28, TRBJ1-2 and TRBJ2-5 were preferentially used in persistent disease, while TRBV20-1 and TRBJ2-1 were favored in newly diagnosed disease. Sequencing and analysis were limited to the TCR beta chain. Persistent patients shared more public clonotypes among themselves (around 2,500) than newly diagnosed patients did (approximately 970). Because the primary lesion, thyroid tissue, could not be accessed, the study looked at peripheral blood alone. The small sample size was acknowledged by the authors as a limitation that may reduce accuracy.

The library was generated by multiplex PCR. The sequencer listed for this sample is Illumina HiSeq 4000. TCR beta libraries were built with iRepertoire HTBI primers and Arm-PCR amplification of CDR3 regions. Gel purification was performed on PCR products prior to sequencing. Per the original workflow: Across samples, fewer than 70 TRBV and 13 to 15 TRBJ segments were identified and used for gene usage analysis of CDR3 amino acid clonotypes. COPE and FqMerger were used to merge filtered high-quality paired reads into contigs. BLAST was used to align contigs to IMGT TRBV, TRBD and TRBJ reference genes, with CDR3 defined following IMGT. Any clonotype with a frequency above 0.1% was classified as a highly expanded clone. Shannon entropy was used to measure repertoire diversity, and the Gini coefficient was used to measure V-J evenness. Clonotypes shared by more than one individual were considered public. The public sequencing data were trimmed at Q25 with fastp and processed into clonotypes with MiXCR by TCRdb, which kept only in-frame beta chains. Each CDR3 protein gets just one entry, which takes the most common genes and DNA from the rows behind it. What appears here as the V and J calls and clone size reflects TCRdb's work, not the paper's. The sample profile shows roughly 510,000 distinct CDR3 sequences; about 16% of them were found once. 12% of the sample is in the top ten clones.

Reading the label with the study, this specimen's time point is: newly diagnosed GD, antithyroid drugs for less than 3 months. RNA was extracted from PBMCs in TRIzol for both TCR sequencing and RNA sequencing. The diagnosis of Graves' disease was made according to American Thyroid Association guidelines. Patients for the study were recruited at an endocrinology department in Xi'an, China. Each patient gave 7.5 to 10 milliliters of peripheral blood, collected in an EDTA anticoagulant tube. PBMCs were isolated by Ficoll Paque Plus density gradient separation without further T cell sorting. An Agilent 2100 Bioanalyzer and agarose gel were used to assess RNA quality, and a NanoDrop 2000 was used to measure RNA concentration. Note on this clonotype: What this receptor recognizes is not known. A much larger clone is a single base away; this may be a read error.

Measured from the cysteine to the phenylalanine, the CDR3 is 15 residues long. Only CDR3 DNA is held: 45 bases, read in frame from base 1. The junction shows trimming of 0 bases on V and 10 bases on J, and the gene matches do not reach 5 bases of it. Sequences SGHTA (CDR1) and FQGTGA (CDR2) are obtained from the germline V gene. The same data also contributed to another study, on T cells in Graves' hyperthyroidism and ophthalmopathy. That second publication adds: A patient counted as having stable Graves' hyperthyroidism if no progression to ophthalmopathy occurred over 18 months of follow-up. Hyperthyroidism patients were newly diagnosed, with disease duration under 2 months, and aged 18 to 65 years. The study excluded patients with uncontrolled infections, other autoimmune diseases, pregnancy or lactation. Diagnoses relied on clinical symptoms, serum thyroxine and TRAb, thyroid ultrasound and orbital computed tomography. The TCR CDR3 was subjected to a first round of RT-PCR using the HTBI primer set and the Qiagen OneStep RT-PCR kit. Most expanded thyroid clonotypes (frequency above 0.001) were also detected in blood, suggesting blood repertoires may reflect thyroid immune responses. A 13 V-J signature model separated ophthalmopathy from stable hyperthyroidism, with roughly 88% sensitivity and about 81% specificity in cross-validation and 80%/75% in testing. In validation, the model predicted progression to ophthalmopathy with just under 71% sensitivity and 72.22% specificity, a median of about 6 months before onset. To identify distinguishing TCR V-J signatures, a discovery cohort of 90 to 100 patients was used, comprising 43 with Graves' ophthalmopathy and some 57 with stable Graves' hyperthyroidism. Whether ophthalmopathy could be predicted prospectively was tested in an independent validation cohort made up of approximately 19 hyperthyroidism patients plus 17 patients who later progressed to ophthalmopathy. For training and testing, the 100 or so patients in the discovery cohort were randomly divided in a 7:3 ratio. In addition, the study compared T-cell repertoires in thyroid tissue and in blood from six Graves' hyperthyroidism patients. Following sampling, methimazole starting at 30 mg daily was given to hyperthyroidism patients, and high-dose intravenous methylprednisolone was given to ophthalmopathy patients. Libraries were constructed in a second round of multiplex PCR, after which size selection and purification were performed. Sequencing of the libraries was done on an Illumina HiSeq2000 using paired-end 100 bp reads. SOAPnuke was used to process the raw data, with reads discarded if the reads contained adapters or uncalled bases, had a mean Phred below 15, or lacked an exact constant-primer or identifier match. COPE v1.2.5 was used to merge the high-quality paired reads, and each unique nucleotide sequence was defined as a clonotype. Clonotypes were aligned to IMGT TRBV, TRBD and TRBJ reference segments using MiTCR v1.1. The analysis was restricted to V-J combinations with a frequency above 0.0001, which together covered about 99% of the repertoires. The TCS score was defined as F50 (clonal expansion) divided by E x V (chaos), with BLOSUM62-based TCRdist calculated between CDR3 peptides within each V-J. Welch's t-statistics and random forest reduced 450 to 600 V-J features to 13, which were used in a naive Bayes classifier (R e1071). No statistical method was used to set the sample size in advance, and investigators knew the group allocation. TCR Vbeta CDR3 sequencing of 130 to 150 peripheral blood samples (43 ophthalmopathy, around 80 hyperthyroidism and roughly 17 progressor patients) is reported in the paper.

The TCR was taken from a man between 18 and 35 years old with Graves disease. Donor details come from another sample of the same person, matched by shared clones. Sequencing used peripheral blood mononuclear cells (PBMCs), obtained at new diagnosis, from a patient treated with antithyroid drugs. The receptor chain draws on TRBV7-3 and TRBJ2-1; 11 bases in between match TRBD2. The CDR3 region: CASSLTRASGREQFF. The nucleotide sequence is TGTGCCAGCAGCTTAACCCGGGCTAGCGGGAGGGAGCAGTTCTTC. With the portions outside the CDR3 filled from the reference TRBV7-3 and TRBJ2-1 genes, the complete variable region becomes GAGVSQTPSNKVTEKGKYVELRCDPISGHTALYWYRQSLGQGPEFLIYFQGTGAADDSGLPNDRFFAVRPEGSVSTLKIQRTERGDSAVYLCASSLTRASGREQFFGPGTRLTVL.